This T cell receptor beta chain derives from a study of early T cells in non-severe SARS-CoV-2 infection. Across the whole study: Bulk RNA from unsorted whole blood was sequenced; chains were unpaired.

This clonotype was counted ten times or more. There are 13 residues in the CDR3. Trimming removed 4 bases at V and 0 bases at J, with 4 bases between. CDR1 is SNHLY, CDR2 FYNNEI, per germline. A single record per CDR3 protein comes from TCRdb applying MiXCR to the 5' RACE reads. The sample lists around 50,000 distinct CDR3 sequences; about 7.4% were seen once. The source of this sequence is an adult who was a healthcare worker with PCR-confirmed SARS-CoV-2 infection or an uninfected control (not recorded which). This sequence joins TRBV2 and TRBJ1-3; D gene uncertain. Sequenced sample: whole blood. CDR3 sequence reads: CASSVGSGNTIYF. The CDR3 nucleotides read TGTGCCAGCAGTGTGGGCTCTGGAAACACCATATATTTT. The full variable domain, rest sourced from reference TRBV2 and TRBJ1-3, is EPEVTQTPSHQVTQMGQEVILRCVPISNHLYFYWYRQILGQKVEFLVSFYNNEISEKSEIFDDQFSVERPDGSNFTLKIRSTKLEDSAMYFCASSVGSGNTIYFGEGSWLTVV.